The sequence of this TCR beta chain was determined in a study of identical twins. Whole-study results and caveats: Twins showed weaker excess sharing in their beta out-of-frame sequences. Reduced insertions were recorded for abundant cord blood beta clonotypes, with no such pattern in memory repertoires. Where out-of-frame alpha sequences were twin-shared, they showed excess low generation probability.

The CDR3 is 13 amino acids. V was pared by 6 bases and J by 3 bases, with 9 bases between. TCRdb reprocessed the 5' RACE reads via MiXCR and lists one record per CDR3 protein. Among hundreds of thousands of distinct CDR3 sequences listed, around an eighth were seen once. On this clonotype itself: The antigen remains unidentified.

The same data also contributed to another study, on yellow fever vaccine responses in identical twins. From that report: The T cell response to vaccination in identical twins was reportedly partly convergent and partly personalized.

The rearrangement joins TRBV12-3 or TRBV12-4 to TRBJ2-1; D may be TRBD2 (5 bases). The sequence was collected from a woman aged 18 to 35 in good health. The specimen was CD8+ T cells sorted from blood. CDR3 DNA: TGTGCCAGCAGCGAGACTAACTACAATGAGCAGTTCTTC. Translated, it gives CASSETNYNEQFF.